This TCR beta chain was sequenced during a study of T cells in Graves' hyperthyroidism and ophthalmopathy. About the research overall: Peripheral blood collection took place at initial diagnosis, before any treatment. Broader study findings: A model of 13 V-J pairs discriminated ophthalmopathy from stable hyperthyroidism.

This clonotype was picked up a small number of times. What it recognizes is unknown. What was amplified from RNA transcripts were TCR beta CDR3 regions. Researchers ran a first-round RT-PCR on the TCR CDR3 using the HTBI primer set. TCRdb redid the calling of the multiplex PCR reads with MiXCR, one entry per CDR3 protein. The sample holds approximately 600,000 distinct CDR3 sequences, about 14% seen once. On the basis of clinical symptoms, serum thyroxine and TRAb, thyroid ultrasound and orbital computed tomography, diagnoses were made. J lost 2 bases, V lost 0 bases, and 4 bases had no gene match. The CDR3 covers 15 residues. CDR1 DFQATT and CDR2 SNEGSKA come from the germline V gene (reference sequence).

The receptor was derived from a woman aged 18-29 years with Graves' ophthalmopathy. The chain carries TRBV20-1 and TRBJ1-5; TRBD1 matches at 7 bases. Sequences were obtained from blood. The CDR3 coding sequence is TGCAGTGCTAGAGAGAACAGGGGAGGCAATCAGCCCCAGCATTTT. This gives the protein CSARENRGGNQPQHF.